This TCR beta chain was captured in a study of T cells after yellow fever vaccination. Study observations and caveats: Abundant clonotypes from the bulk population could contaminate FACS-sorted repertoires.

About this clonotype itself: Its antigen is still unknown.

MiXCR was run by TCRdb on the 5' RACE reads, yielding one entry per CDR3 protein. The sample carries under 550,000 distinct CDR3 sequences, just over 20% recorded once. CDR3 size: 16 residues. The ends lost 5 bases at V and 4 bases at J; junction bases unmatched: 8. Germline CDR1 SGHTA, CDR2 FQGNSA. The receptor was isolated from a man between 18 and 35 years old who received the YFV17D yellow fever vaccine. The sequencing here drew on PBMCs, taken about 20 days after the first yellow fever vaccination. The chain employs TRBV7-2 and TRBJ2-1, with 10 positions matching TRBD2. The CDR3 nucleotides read TGTGCCAGCAGCCAAGGACTAGCGGCTAAATACAATGAGCAGTTCTTC. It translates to CASSQGLAAKYNEQFF.